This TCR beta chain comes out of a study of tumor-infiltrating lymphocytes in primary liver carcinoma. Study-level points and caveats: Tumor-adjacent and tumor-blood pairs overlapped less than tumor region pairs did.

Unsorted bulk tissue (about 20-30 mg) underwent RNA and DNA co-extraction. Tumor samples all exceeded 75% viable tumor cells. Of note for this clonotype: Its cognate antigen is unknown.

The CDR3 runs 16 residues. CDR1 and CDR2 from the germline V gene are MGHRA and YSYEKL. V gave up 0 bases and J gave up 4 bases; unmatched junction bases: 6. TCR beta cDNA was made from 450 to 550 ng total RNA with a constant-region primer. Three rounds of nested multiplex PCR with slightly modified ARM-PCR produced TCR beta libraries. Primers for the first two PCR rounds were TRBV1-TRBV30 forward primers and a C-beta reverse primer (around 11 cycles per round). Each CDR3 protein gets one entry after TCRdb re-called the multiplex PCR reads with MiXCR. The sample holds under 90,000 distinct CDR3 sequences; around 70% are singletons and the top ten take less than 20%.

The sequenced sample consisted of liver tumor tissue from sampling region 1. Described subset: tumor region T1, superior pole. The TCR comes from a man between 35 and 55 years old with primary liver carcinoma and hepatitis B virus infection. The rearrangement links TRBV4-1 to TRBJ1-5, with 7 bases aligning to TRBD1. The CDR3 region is CASSQDGTDQNQPQHF. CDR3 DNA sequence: TGCGCCAGCAGCCAAGATGGGACAGATCAGAATCAGCCCCAGCATTTT.